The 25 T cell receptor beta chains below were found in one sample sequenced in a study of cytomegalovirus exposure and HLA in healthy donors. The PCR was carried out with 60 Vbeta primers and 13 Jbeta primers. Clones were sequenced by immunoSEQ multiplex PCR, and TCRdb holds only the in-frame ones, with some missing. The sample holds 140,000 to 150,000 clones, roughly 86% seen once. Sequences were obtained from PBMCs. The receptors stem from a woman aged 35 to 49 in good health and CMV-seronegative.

In DNA form, the CDR3 reads TGTGCCAGCAGTCCTAGCGGGAGGGCTACAGATACGCAGTATTTT. It translates to CASSPSGRATDTQYF. This chain joins TRBV5-6 and TRBJ2-3, with 12 bases lining up with TRBD2. Germline lookup yields CDR1 SGHDT and CDR2 YYEEEE. The J segment lost 3 bases and the V segment lost 5 bases, leaving 4 bases of the junction unmatched. CDR3 size: 15 residues. Supplemented by reference TRBV5-6 and TRBJ2-3, the full variable domain reads DAGVTQSPTHLIKTRGQQVTLRCSPKSGHDTVSWYQQALGQGPQFIFQYYEEEERQRGNFPDRFSGHQFPNYSSELNVNALLLGDSALYLCASSPSGRATDTQYFGPGTRLTVL.

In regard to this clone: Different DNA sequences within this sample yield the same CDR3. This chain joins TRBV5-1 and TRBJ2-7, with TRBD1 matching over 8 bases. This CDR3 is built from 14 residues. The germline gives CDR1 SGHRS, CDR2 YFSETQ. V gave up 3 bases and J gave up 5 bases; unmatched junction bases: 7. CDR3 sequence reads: CASSSRTGNDEQYF. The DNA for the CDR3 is TGCGCCAGCAGCTCCCGGACAGGGAACGACGAGCAGTACTTC.

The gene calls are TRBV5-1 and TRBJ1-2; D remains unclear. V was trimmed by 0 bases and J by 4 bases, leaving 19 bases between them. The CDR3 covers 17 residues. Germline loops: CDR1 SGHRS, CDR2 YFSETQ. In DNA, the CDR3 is TGCGCCAGCAGCTTGGATGTCGGACTAGGGCTTGGCTATGGCTACACCTTC. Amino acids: CASSLDVGLGLGYGYTF.

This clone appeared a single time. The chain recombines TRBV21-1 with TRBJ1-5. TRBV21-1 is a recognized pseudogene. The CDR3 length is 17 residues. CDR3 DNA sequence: TGTGCCAGCAGCAAAAACGGCGTCAGGGCATGGAGGGCGCCCCAGCATTTT. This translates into CASSKNGVRAWRAPQHF.

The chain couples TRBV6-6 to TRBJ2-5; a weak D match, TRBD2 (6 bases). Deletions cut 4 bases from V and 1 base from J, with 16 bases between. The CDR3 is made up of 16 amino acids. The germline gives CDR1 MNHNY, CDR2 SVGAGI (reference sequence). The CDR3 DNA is TGTGCCAGCAGTTCCCCAGCAGGTAGCGGCCAAGAGACCCAGTACTTC. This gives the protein CASSSPAGSGQETQYF.

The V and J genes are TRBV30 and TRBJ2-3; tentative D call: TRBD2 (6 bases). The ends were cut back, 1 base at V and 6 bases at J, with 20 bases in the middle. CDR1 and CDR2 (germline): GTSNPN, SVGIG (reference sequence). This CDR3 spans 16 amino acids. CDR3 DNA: TGTGCCTGGAGTGGAGAGGGACTTTTTCAGAGCGATACGCAGTATTTT. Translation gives CAWSGEGLFQSDTQYF. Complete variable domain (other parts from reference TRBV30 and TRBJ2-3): SQTIHQWPATLVQPVGSPLSLECTVEGTSNPNLYWYRQAAGRGLQLLFYSVGIGQISSEVPQNLSASRPQDRQFILSSKKLLLSDSGFYLCAWSGEGLFQSDTQYFGPGTRLTVL.

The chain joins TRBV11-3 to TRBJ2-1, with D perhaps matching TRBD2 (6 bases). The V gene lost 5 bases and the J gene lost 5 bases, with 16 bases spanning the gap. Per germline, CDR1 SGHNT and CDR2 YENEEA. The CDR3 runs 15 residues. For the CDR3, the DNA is TGTGCCAGCAGCCCCAGACTAGACCTAAACAATGAGCAGTTCTTC. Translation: CASSPRLDLNNEQFF. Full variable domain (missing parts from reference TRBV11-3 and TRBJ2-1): EAGVVQSPRYKIIEKKQPVAFWCNPISGHNTLYWYLQNLGQGPELLIRYENEEAVDDSQLPKDRFSAERLKGVDSTLKIQPAELGDSAVYLCASSPRLDLNNEQFFGPGTRLTVL.

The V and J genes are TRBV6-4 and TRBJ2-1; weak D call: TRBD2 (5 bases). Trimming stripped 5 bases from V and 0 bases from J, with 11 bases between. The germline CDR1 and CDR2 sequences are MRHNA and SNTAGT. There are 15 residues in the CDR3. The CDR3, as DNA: TGTGCCAGCAGTCGGCGGGCGAGCTCCTACAATGAGCAGTTCTTC. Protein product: CASSRRASSYNEQFF.

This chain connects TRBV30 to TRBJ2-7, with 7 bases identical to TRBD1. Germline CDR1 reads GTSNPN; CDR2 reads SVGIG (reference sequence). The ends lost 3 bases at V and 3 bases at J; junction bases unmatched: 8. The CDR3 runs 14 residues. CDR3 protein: CAWRWGQNVYEQYF. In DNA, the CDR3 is TGTGCCTGGAGGTGGGGACAGAACGTCTACGAGCAGTACTTC. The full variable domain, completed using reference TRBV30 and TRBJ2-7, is SQTIHQWPATLVQPVGSPLSLECTVEGTSNPNLYWYRQAAGRGLQLLFYSVGIGQISSEVPQNLSASRPQDRQFILSSKKLLLSDSGFYLCAWRWGQNVYEQYFGPGTRLTVT.

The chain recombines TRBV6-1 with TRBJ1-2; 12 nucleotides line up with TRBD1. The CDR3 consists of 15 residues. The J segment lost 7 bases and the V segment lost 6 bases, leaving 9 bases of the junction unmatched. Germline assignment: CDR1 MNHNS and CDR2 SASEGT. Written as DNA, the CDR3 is TGTGCCAGCAGGGTCGGGACAGGGGGCACTCCTGGCTACACCTTC. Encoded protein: CASRVGTGGTPGYTF.

The CDR3 DNA sequence: TGCAGCGTTGGACAGGGGGGCTACAATGAGCAGTTCTTC. Amino acids: CSVGQGGYNEQFF. This rearrangement joins TRBV29-1 to TRBJ2-1; 9 nucleotides agree with TRBD1. The CDR3 totals 13 residues. After removal of 4 bases from V and 3 bases from J, the junction contained 1 base not matched to a gene. Germline V gene sequence: CDR1 SQVTM, CDR2 ANQGSEA.

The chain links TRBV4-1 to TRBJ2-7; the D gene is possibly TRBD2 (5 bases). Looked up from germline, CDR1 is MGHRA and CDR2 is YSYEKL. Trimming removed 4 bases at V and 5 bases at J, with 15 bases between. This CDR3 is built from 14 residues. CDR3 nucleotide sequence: TGCGCCAGCAGCCTTATCCGGGCGGAGGACGAGCAGTACTTC. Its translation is CASSLIRAEDEQYF.

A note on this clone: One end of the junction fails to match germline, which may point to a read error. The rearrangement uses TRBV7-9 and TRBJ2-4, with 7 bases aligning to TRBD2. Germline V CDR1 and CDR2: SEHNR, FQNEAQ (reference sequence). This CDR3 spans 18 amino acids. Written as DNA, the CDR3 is TGTTCCAGCAGCTTTTCGCTCGGACTAGAGGGCAGAGGAAACATTCAGTACTTC. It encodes CSSSFSLGLEGRGNIQYF.

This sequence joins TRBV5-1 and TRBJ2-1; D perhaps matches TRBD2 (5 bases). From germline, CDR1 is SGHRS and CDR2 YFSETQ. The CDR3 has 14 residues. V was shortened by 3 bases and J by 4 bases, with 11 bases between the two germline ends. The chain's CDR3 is CASSSSGYYNEQFF. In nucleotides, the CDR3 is TGCGCCAGCAGCTCGAGCGGATATTACAATGAGCAGTTCTTC.

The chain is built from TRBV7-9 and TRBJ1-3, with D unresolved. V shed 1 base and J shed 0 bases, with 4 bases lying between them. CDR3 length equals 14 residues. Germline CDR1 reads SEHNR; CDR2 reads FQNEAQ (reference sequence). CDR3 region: CASSLVRSGNTIYF. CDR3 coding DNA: TGTGCCAGCAGCTTAGTTCGCTCTGGAAACACCATATATTTT.

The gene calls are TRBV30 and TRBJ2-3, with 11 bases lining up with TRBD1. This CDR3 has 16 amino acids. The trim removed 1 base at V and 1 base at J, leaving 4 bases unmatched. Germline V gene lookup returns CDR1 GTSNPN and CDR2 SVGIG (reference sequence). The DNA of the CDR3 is TGTGCCTGGAGTGAGGGACAGGGGGGGGGCACAGATACGCAGTATTTT. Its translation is CAWSEGQGGGTDTQYF.

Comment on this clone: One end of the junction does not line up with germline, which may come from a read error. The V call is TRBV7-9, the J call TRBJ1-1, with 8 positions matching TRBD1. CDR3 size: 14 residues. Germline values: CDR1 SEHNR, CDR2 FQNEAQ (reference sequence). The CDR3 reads CSSSLFRGPGEAFF. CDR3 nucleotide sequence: TGTTCCAGCAGCTTATTCAGGGGGCCGGGTGAAGCTTTCTTT.

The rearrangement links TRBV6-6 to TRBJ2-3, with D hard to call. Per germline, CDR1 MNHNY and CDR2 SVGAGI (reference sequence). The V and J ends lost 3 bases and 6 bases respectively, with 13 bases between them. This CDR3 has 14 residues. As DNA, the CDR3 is TGTGCCAGCAGTTATCATCCTAGTTCGGATACGCAGTATTTT. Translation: CASSYHPSSDTQYF.

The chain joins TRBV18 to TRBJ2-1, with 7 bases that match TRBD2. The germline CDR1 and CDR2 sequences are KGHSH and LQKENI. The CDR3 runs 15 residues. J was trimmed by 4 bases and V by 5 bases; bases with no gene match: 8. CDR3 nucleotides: TGTGCCAGCTCAACCGCGGGGGTTGAATACAATGAGCAGTTCTTC. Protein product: CASSTAGVEYNEQFF.

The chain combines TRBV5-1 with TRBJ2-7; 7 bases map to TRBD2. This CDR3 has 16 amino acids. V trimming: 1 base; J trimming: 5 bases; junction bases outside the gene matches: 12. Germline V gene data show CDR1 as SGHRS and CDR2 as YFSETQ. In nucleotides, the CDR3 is TGCGCCAGCAGCTTGAGGGTTCCGGAGACTAGCAACGAGCAGTACTTC. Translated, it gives CASSLRVPETSNEQYF.

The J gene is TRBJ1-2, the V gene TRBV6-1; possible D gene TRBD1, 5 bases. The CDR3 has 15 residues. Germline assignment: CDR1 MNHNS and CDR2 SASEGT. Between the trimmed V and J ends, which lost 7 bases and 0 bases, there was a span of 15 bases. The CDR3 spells CASIVRWGANYGYTF. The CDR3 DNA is TGTGCCAGCATCGTACGCTGGGGGGCTAACTATGGCTACACCTTC.

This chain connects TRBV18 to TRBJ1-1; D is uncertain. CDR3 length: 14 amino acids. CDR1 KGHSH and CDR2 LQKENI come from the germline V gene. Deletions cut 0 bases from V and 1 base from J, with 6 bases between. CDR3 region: CASSPPGRNTEAFF. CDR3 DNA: TGTGCCAGCTCACCACCAGGGAGGAACACTGAAGCTTTCTTT.

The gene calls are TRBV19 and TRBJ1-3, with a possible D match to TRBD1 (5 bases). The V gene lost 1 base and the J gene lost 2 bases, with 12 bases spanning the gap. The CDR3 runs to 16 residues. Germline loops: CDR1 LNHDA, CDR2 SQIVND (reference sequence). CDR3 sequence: CASSIGITGTGNTIYF. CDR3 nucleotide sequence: TGTGCCAGTAGTATAGGAATAACAGGAACTGGAAACACCATATATTTT.

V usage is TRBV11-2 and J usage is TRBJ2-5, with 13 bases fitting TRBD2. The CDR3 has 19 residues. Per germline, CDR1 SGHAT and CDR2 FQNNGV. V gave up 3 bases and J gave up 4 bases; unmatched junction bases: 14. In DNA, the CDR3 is TGTGCCAGCAGCTTGGAATGGGGACGGACTAGCGGGAGTTCAGAGACCCAGTACTTC. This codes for CASSLEWGRTSGSSETQYF.

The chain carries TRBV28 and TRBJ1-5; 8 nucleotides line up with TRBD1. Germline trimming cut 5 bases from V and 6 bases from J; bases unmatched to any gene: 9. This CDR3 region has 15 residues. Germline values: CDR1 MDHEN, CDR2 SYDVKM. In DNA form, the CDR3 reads TGTGCCAGCAGTCCCGGGGACAGGACGGTTCAGCCCCAGCATTTT. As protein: CASSPGDRTVQPQHF.